One T cell receptor (beta chain) is described in this entry. The V end lost 5 bases, the J end lost 3 bases, and 9 bases lay between the germline ends. The CDR3 contains 13 residues. The data originate from a study of blood T cell repertoires in COVID-19. Authors' analysis steps: Estimation of nucleated cell counts was performed using reference gene primer amplification. The data were produced by immunoSEQ multiplex PCR, yet TCRdb's version contains in-frame clones alone and is incomplete. That table is the source of V, J and clone size, and D and trimming were worked out from the DNA. The sample carries about 88,000 clones, 75% to 90% recorded once.

Sequencing was carried out using peripheral blood. This chain links TRBV12-3 or TRBV12-4 with TRBJ2-3; D not resolved. The clonotype originates from a man older than 75 with acute or convalescent COVID-19. The CDR3 DNA reads as TGTGCCAGCAGTCCCCTGGAGACAGATACGCAGTATTTT. Amino acids: CASSPLETDTQYF.